The 12 T cell receptor beta chains below come from one sample, sequenced in a study of CD4 T cells in relation to SARS-CoV-2 and coronaviruses. CD4+ T cells from unexposed donors were obtained before the COVID-19 pandemic (2011-2018). After approximately ten days of culture, CD4+ T cells were isolated. This table comes from immunoSEQ multiplex PCR, and its TCRdb copy is limited to in-frame clones, with some not included. The sample has about 30,000 clones; approximately 75% are singletons. These TCRs are of unknown antigen specificity. Material for sequencing was CD4+ T cells from PBMCs, cultured in vitro. Source of these receptors: a human donor in good health.

This clone occurred a few times. The CDR3 sequence: CACDRDRVNSPLHF. CDR3 coding DNA: TGTGCCTGCGACCGGGACAGGGTAAATTCACCCCTCCACTTT. The V gene is TRBV6-5, the J gene TRBJ1-6, with 9 bases aligning to TRBD1. Trimming removed 11 bases from V and 7 bases from J; junction bases left unmatched: 9. The germline V gene encodes CDR1 MNHEY and CDR2 SVGAGI. This CDR3 is 14 amino acids long.

This chain joins TRBV19 and TRBJ1-5; D is unresolved. The CDR3 runs to 11 residues. V lost 3 bases to trimming and J lost 5 bases, with 2 bases between them. The germline V gene encodes CDR1 LNHDA and CDR2 SQIVND (reference sequence). As DNA, the CDR3 is TGTGCCAGTAGTATTGATCAGCCCCAGCATTTT. As protein: CASSIDQPQHF.

This clone was recorded a few times. J is TRBJ2-7 and V is TRBV4-3, with TRBD1 matching 8 bases. The trim removed 3 bases at V and 6 bases at J, leaving 7 bases unmatched. The CDR3 runs to 14 residues. Germline V gene data show CDR1 as LGHNA and CDR2 as YSLEER. CDR3: CASSHGQGIGEQYF. CDR3 sequence (DNA): TGCGCCAGCAGCCACGGACAGGGTATCGGCGAGCAGTACTTC.

This sequence joins TRBV5-1 and TRBJ2-3, with 11 bases matching TRBD2. The CDR3 consists of 16 residues. V lost 4 bases and J lost 0; bases outside the gene matches: 4. Germline V gene lookup returns CDR1 SGHRS and CDR2 YFSETQ. The CDR3 nucleotides are TGCGCCAGCAGCGCGACTAGCGGGACTAGCACAGATACGCAGTATTTT. Amino acid sequence: CASSATSGTSTDTQYF.

This chain connects TRBV4-1 to TRBJ2-7; a possible D gene is TRBD1 (7 bases). CDR1 and CDR2 from the germline V gene are MGHRA and YSYEKL. The length of the CDR3 is 14 residues. Trimming shortened V by 6 bases and J by 3 bases, and 15 bases separated the two germline ends. In DNA, the CDR3 is TGCGCCAGCAGACGAGCAGGGGGGAGCTACGAGCAGTACTTC. It encodes CASRRAGGSYEQYF.

The sample holds a few counts of this clone. J is TRBJ1-2 and V is TRBV30, with D unresolved. The germline CDR1 and CDR2 sequences are GTSNPN and SVGIG (reference sequence). The CDR3 consists of 11 residues. V lost 7 bases to trimming and J lost 5 bases, with 11 bases between them. CDR3 sequence (DNA): TGTGCCTCGAGCCGGGAGTATGGCTACACCTTC. Amino acid sequence: CASSREYGYTF.

This clone appeared a few times. V usage is TRBV3-1 (or the pseudogene TRBV3-2) and J usage is TRBJ1-1; 9 nucleotides agree with TRBD1. J gave up 1 base and V 4 bases, and 4 bases lay outside the gene matches. The CDR3 contains 15 residues. In germline, CDR1 is LGHDT, CDR2 YNNKEL (reference sequence). The CDR3 sequence is CASSPGDRANTEAFF. CDR3 in DNA: TGTGCCAGCAGCCCCGGGGACAGGGCGAACACTGAAGCTTTCTTT.

This rearrangement joins TRBV6-2 or TRBV6-3 to TRBJ1-1, with no clear D. This CDR3 region has 12 residues. Trimming removed 5 bases at V and 10 bases at J, with 14 bases between. In germline, CDR1 is MNHEY, CDR2 SVGEGT. The CDR3 DNA follows: TGTGCCAGCAGTACAGAGGCCAGCGGAGCTTTCTTT. Residues: CASSTEASGAFF.

CDR3: CASSPLLGGQYF. The CDR3 DNA reads as TGTGCCAGCAGCCCACTGTTGGGGGGGCAGTACTTC. The chain employs TRBV12-3 or TRBV12-4 and TRBJ2-7, with a tentative D call TRBD2 (6 bases). The CDR3 spans 12 residues. V was cut by 6 bases and J by 9 bases, with 15 bases left in between.

The chain links TRBV7-9 to TRBJ2-1; 11 bases agree with TRBD2. The J segment lost 4 bases and the V segment lost 3 bases, leaving 5 bases of the junction unmatched. This CDR3 spans 16 amino acids. Germline values: CDR1 SEHNR, CDR2 FQNEAQ (reference sequence). Here the CDR3 DNA reads TGTGCCAGCAGCTTTTCGACTAGCGGGAAATACAATGAGCAGTTCTTC. It encodes CASSFSTSGKYNEQFF.

The CDR3 here is CASSEGAVYNEQFF. The CDR3 bases are TGTGCCAGCAGTGAAGGGGCAGTGTACAATGAGCAGTTCTTC. The rearrangement uses TRBV2 and TRBJ2-1; no clear D gene. Germline V gene lookup returns CDR1 SNHLY and CDR2 FYNNEI. CDR3 length: 14 amino acids. Trimming left V 1 base short and J 4 bases short, with 8 bases between.

V and J are TRBV5-1 and TRBJ1-4; tentatively, D is TRBD1 (5 bases). The CDR3 runs 14 residues. Germline CDR1 is SGHRS and CDR2 is YFSETQ. V gave up 0 bases and J gave up 2 bases, with 5 bases separating them. The DNA of the CDR3 is TGCGCCAGCAGCTTGGAGGGGACTAATGAAAAACTGTTTTTT. As protein: CASSLEGTNEKLFF.